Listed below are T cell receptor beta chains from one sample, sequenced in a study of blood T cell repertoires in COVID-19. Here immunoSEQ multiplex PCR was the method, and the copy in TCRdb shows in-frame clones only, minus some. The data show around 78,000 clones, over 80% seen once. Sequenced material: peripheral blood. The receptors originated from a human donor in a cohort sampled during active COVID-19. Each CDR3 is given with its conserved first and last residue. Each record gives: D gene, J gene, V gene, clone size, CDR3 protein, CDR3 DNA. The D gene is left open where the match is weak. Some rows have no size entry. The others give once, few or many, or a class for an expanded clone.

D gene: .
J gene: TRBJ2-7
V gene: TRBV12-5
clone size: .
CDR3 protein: CASGLDPLAMPEQYF
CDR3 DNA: TGTGCTAGTGGTTTGGACCCGCTAGCTATGCCGGAGCAGTACTTC

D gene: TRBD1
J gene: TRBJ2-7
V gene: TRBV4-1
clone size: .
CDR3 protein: CASSLLSGTGGYEQYF
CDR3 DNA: TGCGCCAGCAGCCTTTTAAGCGGGACAGGGGGCTACGAGCAGTACTTC

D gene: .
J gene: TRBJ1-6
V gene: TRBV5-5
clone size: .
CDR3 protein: CASSLTQGPLNSPLHF
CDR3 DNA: TGTGCCAGCAGCTTGACGCAGGGCCCCCTTAATTCACCCCTCCACTTT

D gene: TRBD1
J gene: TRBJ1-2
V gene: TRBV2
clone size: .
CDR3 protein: CASRPGTGINSYGYTF
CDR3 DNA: TGTGCCAGCCGTCCGGGGACAGGGATCAACTCTTATGGCTACACCTTC

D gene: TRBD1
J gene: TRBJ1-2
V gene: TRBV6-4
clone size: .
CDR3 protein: CASSPTGDGYGYTF
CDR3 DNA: TGTGCCAGCAGTCCTACAGGGGACGGCTATGGCTACACCTTC

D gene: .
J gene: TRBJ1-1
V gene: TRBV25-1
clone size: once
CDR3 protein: CASALVRATEAFF
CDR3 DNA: TGTGCCAGCGCACTGGTGCGGGCCACTGAAGCTTTCTTT

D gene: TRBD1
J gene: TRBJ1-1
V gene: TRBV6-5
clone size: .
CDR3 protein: CASTGQGYTEAFF
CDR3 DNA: TGTGCCAGCACGGGACAGGGCTATACTGAAGCTTTCTTT

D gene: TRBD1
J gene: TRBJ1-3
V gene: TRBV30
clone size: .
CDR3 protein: CAATLTGLAGNTIYF
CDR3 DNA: TGTGCCGCAACCTTGACAGGGCTAGCTGGAAACACCATATATTTT

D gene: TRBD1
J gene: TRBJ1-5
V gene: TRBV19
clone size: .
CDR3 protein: CASNDRGRDQPQHF
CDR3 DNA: TGTGCCAGTAACGACAGGGGGCGCGATCAGCCCCAGCATTTT

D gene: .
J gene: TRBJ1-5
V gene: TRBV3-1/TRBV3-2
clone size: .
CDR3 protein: CASSQTGRQPQHF
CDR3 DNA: TGTGCCAGCAGCCAAACAGGGCGGCAGCCCCAGCATTTT

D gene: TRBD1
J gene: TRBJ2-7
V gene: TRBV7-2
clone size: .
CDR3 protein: CASSFRAGTGPYEQYF
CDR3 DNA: TGTGCCAGCAGTTTTAGGGCGGGGACAGGGCCCTACGAGCAGTACTTC

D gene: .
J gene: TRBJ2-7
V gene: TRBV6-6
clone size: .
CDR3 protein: CASSYRSYEQYF
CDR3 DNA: TGTGCCAGCAGTTATCGGTCCTACGAGCAGTACTTC

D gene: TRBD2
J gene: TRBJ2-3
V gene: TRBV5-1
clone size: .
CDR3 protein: CASSLGWTSGLSTDTQYF
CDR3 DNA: TGCGCCAGCAGCTTGGGGTGGACTAGCGGGCTTAGCACAGATACGCAGTATTTT

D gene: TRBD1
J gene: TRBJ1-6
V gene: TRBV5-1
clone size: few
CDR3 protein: CASSLAGTGYNSPLHF
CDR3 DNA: TGCGCCAGCAGCTTGGCTGGGACAGGGTATAATTCACCCCTCCACTTT

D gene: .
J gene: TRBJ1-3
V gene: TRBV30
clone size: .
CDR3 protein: CAWGDRNTIYF
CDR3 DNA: TGTGCCTGGGGGGACAGAAACACCATATATTTT

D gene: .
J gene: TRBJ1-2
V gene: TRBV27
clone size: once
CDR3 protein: CASSLKTGAGYTF
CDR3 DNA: TGTGCCAGCAGTCTAAAGACAGGAGCTGGCTACACCTTC

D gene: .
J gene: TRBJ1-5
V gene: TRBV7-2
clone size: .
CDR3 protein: CASSLGQAQPQHF
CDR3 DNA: TGTGCCAGCAGCTTAGGTCAAGCCCAGCCCCAGCATTTT

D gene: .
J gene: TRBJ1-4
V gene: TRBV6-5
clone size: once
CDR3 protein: CASSRGGTNEKLFF
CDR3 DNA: TGTGCCAGCAGTAGGGGGGGTACTAATGAAAAACTGTTTTTT

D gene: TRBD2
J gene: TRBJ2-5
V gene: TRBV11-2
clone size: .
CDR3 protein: CASSHGGGYEETQYF
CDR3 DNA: TGTGCCAGCAGCCACGGGGGGGGCTACGAGGAGACCCAGTACTTC

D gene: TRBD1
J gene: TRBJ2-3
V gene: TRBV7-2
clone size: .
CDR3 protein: CASSFRGQQTDTQYF
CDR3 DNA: TGTGCCAGCAGCTTTCGGGGACAGCAAACAGATACGCAGTATTTT

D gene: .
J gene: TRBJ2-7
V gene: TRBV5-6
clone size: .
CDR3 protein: CASSSRPHSYEQYF
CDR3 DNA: TGTGCCAGCAGCTCTAGACCCCACTCCTACGAGCAGTACTTC

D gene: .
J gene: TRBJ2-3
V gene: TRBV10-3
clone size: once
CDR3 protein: CATRGGGRTDTQYF
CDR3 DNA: TGTGCCACCCGAGGGGGGGGGCGGACAGATACGCAGTATTTT

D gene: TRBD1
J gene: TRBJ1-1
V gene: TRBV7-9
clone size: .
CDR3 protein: CASSLGQFTEAFF
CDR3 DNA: TGTGCCAGCAGCTTGGGACAGTTTACTGAAGCTTTCTTT

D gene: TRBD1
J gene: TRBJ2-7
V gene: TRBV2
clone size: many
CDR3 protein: CASSEARQGASEAYEQYF
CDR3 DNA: TGTGCCAGCAGTGAAGCGAGACAGGGGGCTTCGGAGGCCTACGAGCAGTACTTC

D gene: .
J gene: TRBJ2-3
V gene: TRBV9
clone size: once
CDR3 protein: CASSESHRADTQYF
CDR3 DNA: TGTGCCAGCAGCGAGTCCCACCGGGCAGATACGCAGTATTTT

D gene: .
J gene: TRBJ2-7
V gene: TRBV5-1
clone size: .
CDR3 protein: CASSLEAGNSYEQYF
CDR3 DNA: TGCGCCAGCAGCTTGGAGGCAGGGAACTCCTACGAGCAGTACTTC